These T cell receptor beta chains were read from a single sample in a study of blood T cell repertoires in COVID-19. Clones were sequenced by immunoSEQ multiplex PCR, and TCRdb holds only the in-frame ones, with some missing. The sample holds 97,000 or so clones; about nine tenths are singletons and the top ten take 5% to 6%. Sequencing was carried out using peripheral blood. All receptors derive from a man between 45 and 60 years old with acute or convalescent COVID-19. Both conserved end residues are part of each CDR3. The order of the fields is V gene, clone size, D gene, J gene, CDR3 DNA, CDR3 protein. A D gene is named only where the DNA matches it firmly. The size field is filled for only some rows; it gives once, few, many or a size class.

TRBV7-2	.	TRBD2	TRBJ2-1	TGTGCCAGCAGCGGGAGGACTAGCTGGGGCAATGAGCAGTTCTTC	CASSGRTSWGNEQFF
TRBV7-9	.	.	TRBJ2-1	TGTGCCAGCAGCTTAGCATCTAATGAGCAGTTCTTC	CASSLASNEQFF
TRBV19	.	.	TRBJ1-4	TGTGCCAGTAGCACGGGGGTCTGGGATGAAAAACTGTTTTTT	CASSTGVWDEKLFF
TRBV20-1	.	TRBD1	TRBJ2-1	TGCAGTGCTAGTGGACAGGGTGGGATTAATGAGCAGTTCTTC	CSASGQGGINEQFF
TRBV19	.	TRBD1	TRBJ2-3	TGTGCCAGTAGTATCGGAGACAGGGGGCGGGATACGCAGTATTTT	CASSIGDRGRDTQYF
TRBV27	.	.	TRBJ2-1	TGTGCCAGCAGAGGGGAAATAGAGCAGTTCTTC	CASRGEIEQFF
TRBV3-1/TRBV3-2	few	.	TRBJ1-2	TGTGCCAGCAGCCTAGAGGACAAATCTAACTATGGCTACACCTTC	CASSLEDKSNYGYTF
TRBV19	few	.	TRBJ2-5	TGTGCCAGTAGCAACCAAGAGACCCAGTACTTC	CASSNQETQYF
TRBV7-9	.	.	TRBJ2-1	TGTGCCAGCAGCTACTCGTCCAGGGGTGATGAGCAGTTCTTC	CASSYSSRGDEQFF
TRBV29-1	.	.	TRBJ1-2	TGCAGCGCCCTAGACAGTTATGGCTACACCTTC	CSALDSYGYTF
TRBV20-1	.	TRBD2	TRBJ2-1	TGCAGTGCTAGTGTAACAGGGGTTCGCCTGGGACTAGCGGGATTTCATGAGCAGTTCTTC	CSASVTGVRLGLAGFHEQFF
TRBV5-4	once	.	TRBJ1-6	TGTGCCACCGGTGGCGAGGCATCCTATAATTCACCCCTCCACTTT	CATGGEASYNSPLHF
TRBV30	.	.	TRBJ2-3	TGTGCCTGGCTGCCCGGTCGTGAGACAGATACGCAGTATTTT	CAWLPGRETDTQYF
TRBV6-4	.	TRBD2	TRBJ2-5	TGTGCCAGCAGCTTAGCGGGGGAGACCCAGTACTTC	CASSLAGETQYF
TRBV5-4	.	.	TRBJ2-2	TGTGCCAGCAGCTCGAGCCGGGACTTAAACACCGGGGAGCTGTTTTTT	CASSSSRDLNTGELFF
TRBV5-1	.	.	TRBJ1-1	TGCGCCAGCAGGGGCGAGCCAATCGCGAACACTGAAGCTTTCTTT	CASRGEPIANTEAFF
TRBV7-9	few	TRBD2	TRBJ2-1	TGTGCCAGCAGCCTTACTAGCGGGAGAGGGGATGAGCAGTTCTTC	CASSLTSGRGDEQFF
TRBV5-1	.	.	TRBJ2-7	TGCGCCAGCAGCTTGACTCCAGGGTTCGACGAGCAGTACTTC	CASSLTPGFDEQYF
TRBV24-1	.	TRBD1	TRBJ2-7	TGTGCCACCAGTGAGACGGGGACAGGGAGTCCCTACGAGCAGTACTTC	CATSETGTGSPYEQYF
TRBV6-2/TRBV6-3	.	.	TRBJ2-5	TGTGCCAGCAGTTTTGTCAGTTCCCAAGAGACCCAGTACTTC	CASSFVSSQETQYF
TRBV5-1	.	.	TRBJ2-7	TGCGCCAGCAGCTTAGGAGTGGAGAATGGTGAGCAGTACTTC	CASSLGVENGEQYF
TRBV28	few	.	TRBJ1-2	TGTGCCAGCAGTCTACAGCGGGTCAACTATGGCTACACCTTC	CASSLQRVNYGYTF
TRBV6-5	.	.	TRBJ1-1	TGTGCCAGCAGTCGGGACACTGAAGCTTTCTTT	CASSRDTEAFF
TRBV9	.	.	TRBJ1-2	TGTGCCAGCAGCGTAGCAGTTCCTAACTATGGCTACACCTTC	CASSVAVPNYGYTF
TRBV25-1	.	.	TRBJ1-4	TGTGCCAGCTCACTTCTGAGGGGGGGGTGGGAAAAACTGTTTTTT	CASSLLRGGWEKLFF
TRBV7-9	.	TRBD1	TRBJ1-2	TGTGCCAGCAGACGATCCGGGACAGGGGATGGCTACACCTTC	CASRRSGTGDGYTF
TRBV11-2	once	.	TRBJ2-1	TGTGCCAGCAGCGCGTTACAGGGTAGCCCTCCAAATGAGCAGTTCTTC	CASSALQGSPPNEQFF
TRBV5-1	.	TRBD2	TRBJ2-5	TGCGCCAGCAGCCGGAGCGGGAGGGCGGAAGGGACCCAGTACTTC	CASSRSGRAEGTQYF
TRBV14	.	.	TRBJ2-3	TGTGCCAGCAGCCAAGACAGGAGGGGTTTTCGCAGAGATACGCAGTATTTT	CASSQDRRGFRRDTQYF